This T cell receptor (beta chain) was sequenced in a study of CD8 T cells in Susac syndrome. Study-wide results and caveats: As the study acknowledged, the number of individuals who were part of its TCR sequencing and HLA analysis was relatively small.

An amount of RNA that ranged from roughly 0.5 to 1 ug was reverse transcribed with random hexamers. It was immunoSEQ multiplex PCR that amplified TCR beta CDR3 across 54 Vbeta and 13 Jbeta. A single record per CDR3 protein comes from TCRdb applying MiXCR to the immunoSEQ multiplex PCR reads. The sample has almost 450,000 distinct CDR3 sequences; approximately 85% are singletons. TCR beta was sequenced from blood CD8+ and CD4+ T cells. Negative isolation was used for CD8+ and CD4+ T cells and FACS enrichment for TEMRA cells. Comments on this clonotype: Its cognate antigen is unknown.

Unmatched junction bases numbered 6, after V lost 3 bases and J lost 8 bases. The CDR3 loop spans 15 amino acids. Germline loops: CDR1 SGHKS, CDR2 YYEKEE (reference sequence). Sequenced material: CD8+ T cells from PBMCs. The V call is TRBV5-5, the J call TRBJ1-6; 9 positions match TRBD1. The receptor's source is a human donor with multiple sclerosis. The CDR3 DNA sequence: TGTGCCAGCAGCTCGGAGGGACAGGGTGATTCACCCCTCCACTTT. This encodes CASSSEGQGDSPLHF. Complete variable domain (other parts from reference TRBV5-5 and TRBJ1-6): DAGVTQSPTHLIKTRGQQVTLRCSPISGHKSVSWYQQVLGQGPQFIFQYYEKEERGRGNFPDRFSARQFPNYSSELNVNALLLGDSALYLCASSSEGQGDSPLHFGNGTRLTVT.